The rows below give T cell receptor beta chains drawn from one sample of a study of early T cells in non-severe SARS-CoV-2 infection. TCRdb processed the 5' RACE reads anew with MiXCR; each CDR3 protein has one entry. There are around 57,000 distinct CDR3 sequences in the sample; around 13% occur only once, and roughly 4.2% lies in the top ten. Material: whole blood. These receptors were obtained from an adult who was a healthcare worker with PCR-confirmed SARS-CoV-2 infection or an uninfected control (not recorded which). Both conserved end residues are part of each CDR3. Fields, in order: V gene, J gene, clone size, D gene, CDR3 protein, CDR3 DNA. D genes are given only for firm matches. Some rows have no size entry. The others give once, few or many, or a class for an expanded clone.

TRBV20-1	TRBJ2-7	-	TRBD2	CSARDRAGVYEQYF	TGCAGTGCTAGAGATAGGGCGGGAGTCTACGAGCAGTACTTC
TRBV11-2	TRBJ2-3	medium-sized	-	CASSRSPGETDTQYF	TGTGCCAGCAGCCGTAGTCCAGGGGAGACGGATACGCAGTATTTT
TRBV28	TRBJ1-1	-	TRBD1	CASSLFDTGGEAFF	TGTGCCAGCAGTTTGTTTGACACAGGGGGCGAAGCTTTCTTT
TRBV7-8	TRBJ2-1	-	TRBD1	CASSSGTGFGNEQFF	TGTGCCAGCAGCTCCGGGACAGGGTTTGGGAATGAGCAGTTCTTC
TRBV19	TRBJ1-2	few	-	CASSIARELVYGYTF	TGTGCCAGTAGTATAGCGAGAGAGTTGGTCTATGGCTACACCTTC
TRBV4-3	TRBJ2-5	-	-	CASSQDSLSLQETQYF	TGCGCCAGCAGCCAAGATTCGTTGTCTTTACAAGAGACCCAGTACTTC
TRBV11-2	TRBJ1-1	few	-	CASSLDPSTEAFF	TGTGCCAGCAGCTTAGATCCCTCCACTGAAGCTTTCTTT
TRBV20-1	TRBJ1-6	-	TRBD1	CYAQGANNSPLHF	TGTTACGCTCAGGGGGCTAATAATTCACCCCTCCACTTT
TRBV29-1	TRBJ2-7	few	TRBD2	CSVGGTSVYEQYF	TGCAGCGTTGGGGGGACTAGTGTTTACGAGCAGTACTTC
TRBV6-5	TRBJ2-5	-	TRBD1	CASGTEETQYF	TGTGCCAGCGGGACAGAAGAGACCCAGTACTTC
TRBV5-1	TRBJ2-1	many	TRBD2	CASSPNVGGEQFF	TGCGCCAGCAGCCCGAACGTGGGAGGGGAGCAGTTCTTC
TRBV7-9	TRBJ2-7	few	TRBD1	CASSFRDRFHEQYF	TGTGCCAGCAGCTTTAGGGACAGGTTCCACGAGCAGTACTTC
TRBV13	TRBJ2-7	few	TRBD2	CVSSLRLAGGRQYF	TGTGTCAGCAGCTTGAGGCTAGCGGGGGGCAGGCAGTACTTC
TRBV7-2	TRBJ2-1	many	TRBD2	CASSPGLAGGNEQFF	TGTGCCAGCAGCCCAGGACTAGCGGGGGGAAATGAGCAGTTCTTC
TRBV28	TRBJ2-4	-	TRBD1	CASSPGPTGSTKNIQYF	TGTGCCAGCAGTCCCGGTCCGACAGGGTCGACCAAAAACATTCAGTACTTC
TRBV28	TRBJ1-2	many	-	CASSFSTEGLGYTF	TGTGCCAGCAGTTTTAGTACAGAAGGGCTCGGCTACACCTTC
TRBV20-1	TRBJ1-1	few	-	CSARSGYSEAFF	TGCAGTGCTAGATCGGGTTACTCTGAAGCTTTCTTT
TRBV30	TRBJ2-1	many	-	CAWSTGSSNEQFF	TGTGCCTGGAGCACAGGGAGTAGCAATGAGCAGTTCTTC
TRBV3-1	TRBJ2-2	-	TRBD2	CASSPPGGRSGGATGELFF	TGTGCCAGCAGCCCCCCCGGTGGAAGGAGCGGGGGGGCTACCGGGGAGCTGTTTTTT
TRBV15	TRBJ2-1	many	-	CATSRVNEQFF	TGTGCCACCAGCAGAGTAAATGAGCAGTTCTTC
TRBV30	TRBJ1-5	many	-	CAWSRQENQPQHF	TGTGCCTGGAGTCGGCAGGAGAATCAGCCCCAGCATTTT
TRBV5-1	TRBJ2-1	few	-	CASSLEGREVNEQFF	TGCGCCAGCAGCTTGGAAGGCAGGGAGGTTAATGAGCAGTTCTTC
TRBV5-1	TRBJ1-2	few	-	CASSPEGQRGYTF	TGCGCCAGCAGCCCTGAAGGACAGCGTGGGTACACCTTC
TRBV6-5	TRBJ2-7	-	TRBD1	CASPNHCHYPGQGYEQYF	TGTGCCAGTCCGAACCACTGCCACTACCCGGGACAGGGCTACGAGCAGTACTTC
TRBV28	TRBJ2-7	once	-	CASRLASYEQYF	TGTGCCAGCAGGCTAGCGTCCTACGAGCAGTACTTC
TRBV7-2	TRBJ2-7	many	-	CASSLALGAGGAWEQYF	TGTGCCAGCAGCTTAGCGCTAGGGGCAGGAGGGGCGTGGGAGCAGTACTTC
TRBV20-1	TRBJ1-2	-	-	CSARDLGRLNYGYTF	TGCAGTGCTAGAGACCTGGGACGTCTTAACTATGGCTACACCTTC